This entry lists 21 T cell receptor beta chains sequenced from one sample in a study of response to subunit inactivated influenza vaccine. TCRdb reprocessed the RT-PCR reads via MiXCR and lists one record per CDR3 protein. The data contain 550,000 to 600,000 distinct CDR3 sequences, roughly 12% of them seen just once; the ten biggest clones take up roughly a tenth. Sequences were derived from PBMCs from blood, sampled on the day of vaccination. The receptors derive from a man in his forties or fifties who received an inactivated influenza vaccine.

This clonotype was found a few times. This chain links TRBV4-2 with TRBJ2-7; D is unresolved. Trimming removed 0 bases from V and 4 bases from J, with 13 bases in between. Germline-derived CDR1 and CDR2 are LGHNA and YNFKEQ. The CDR3 totals 15 residues. The CDR3 is CASSQELYSFYEQYF. The DNA of the CDR3 is TGTGCCAGCAGCCAAGAATTGTACAGCTTTTACGAGCAGTACTTC.

The genes are TRBV5-6 and TRBJ2-2; D gene uncertain. Trimming took off 2 bases at V and 4 bases at J, with 12 bases between the two ends. The CDR3 consists of 15 residues. CDR1 and CDR2 (germline): SGHDT, YYEEEE. CDR3 sequence: CASSFSDMGTGELFF. CDR3 nucleotide sequence: TGTGCCAGCAGCTTCTCGGATATGGGCACCGGGGAGCTGTTTTTT.

The chain links TRBV21-1 to TRBJ2-7; no check of the table's D call, TRBD1, against the DNA was made. TRBV21-1 is designated a pseudogene. CDR3 length: 17 amino acids. The DNA for the CDR3 is TGTGCCAGCAGCAAAACTCTGACAGGCGCCGTCGCCTACGAGCAGTACTTC. Encoded protein: CASSKTLTGAVAYEQYF.

The chain uses TRBV7-9 and TRBJ2-5; no reliable D call. Germline-derived CDR1 and CDR2 are SEHNR and FQNEAQ (reference sequence). V was shortened by 3 bases and J by 4 bases, with 12 bases between the two germline ends. The CDR3 spans 14 residues. The CDR3 DNA sequence: TGTGCCAGCAGCTTCCTTGGGCCGCGAGAGACCCAGTACTTC. As protein: CASSFLGPRETQYF.

Ten or more counts support this clonotype. The V call is TRBV5-1, the J call TRBJ1-2, with 7 nucleotides matching TRBD1. The V and J ends lost 1 base and 6 bases, in that order; junction bases with no gene match: 9. CDR3 length: 15 residues. CDR1 SGHRS and CDR2 YFSETQ come from the germline V gene. CDR3 coding DNA: TGCGCCAGCAGCTTGATAGGGGGCCCTCCTGATGGCTACACCTTC. It codes for CASSLIGGPPDGYTF.

This clonotype came up many times. The rearrangement links TRBV2 to TRBJ2-4; D might be TRBD1 or TRBD2, each matching 5 bases. Per the germline V gene, CDR1 is SNHLY and CDR2 is FYNNEI. The CDR3 covers 17 residues. V gave up 4 bases and J gave up 4 bases, with 20 bases separating them. The CDR3 spells CASSGNWDGKTKNIQYF. CDR3 DNA: TGTGCCAGCAGTGGTAATTGGGACGGGAAAACTAAAAACATTCAGTACTTC.

This clonotype was counted a few times. The rearrangement links TRBV9 to TRBJ2-1; weak D call: TRBD2 (6 bases). Deletions cut 0 bases from V and 2 bases from J, with 12 bases between. Per the germline V gene, CDR1 is SGDLS and CDR2 is YYNGEE. The length of the CDR3 is 16 residues. CDR3 sequence (DNA): TGTGCCAGCAGCGTAGTAGCGGATCCTACCTACAATGAGCAGTTCTTC. Residues: CASSVVADPTYNEQFF.

The chain combines TRBV10-3 with TRBJ2-5, with no clear D. V lost 6 bases and J lost 2, with 7 bases in between. The length of the CDR3 is 12 residues. Germline CDR1 ENHRY, CDR2 SYGVKD. The CDR3 DNA reads as TGTGCCATCAGCGCCTTACAAGAGACCCAGTACTTC. Protein sequence: CAISALQETQYF.

This clonotype was seen more than once but under ten times. This chain joins TRBV6-1 and TRBJ2-1, with D perhaps TRBD1 (5 bases). Germline V CDR1 and CDR2: MNHNS, SASEGT. The CDR3 extends over 14 amino acids. Trimming left V 1 base short and J 6 bases short, with 10 bases between. Here the CDR3 DNA reads TGTGCCAGCAGTGAAGGTAGGGGAATCAATGAGCAGTTCTTC. Its protein product is CASSEGRGINEQFF.

To note about this clonotype: This sequence may be a read error, since a much larger clone differs from it by one base. The chain combines TRBV12-3 or TRBV12-4 with TRBJ2-5; D is undetermined. The V end lost 5 bases, the J end lost 4 bases, and 11 bases lay between the germline ends. CDR3 length equals 13 residues. The CDR3 DNA is TGTGCCAGCAGTCCCTGGGAAGGAGAGACCCAGTACTTC. It codes for CASSPWEGETQYF.

This clonotype turned up a few times. This rearrangement joins TRBV6-1 to TRBJ2-7, with 11 bases aligning to TRBD2. This CDR3 has 15 residues. Germline CDR1 and CDR2: MNHNS and SASEGT. V was pared by 6 bases and J by 0 bases, with 4 bases of the junction left unmatched. This CDR3 is CASRTSGGSSYEQYF. The DNA of the CDR3 is TGTGCCAGCAGAACTAGCGGGGGTAGCTCCTACGAGCAGTACTTC.

This chain joins TRBV9 and TRBJ2-7, with D hard to call. The CDR3 totals 15 residues. V was pared by 0 bases and J by 2 bases, with 12 bases between. Germline V gene data show CDR1 as SGDLS and CDR2 as YYNGEE. DNA for the CDR3: TGTGCCAGCAGCGTAGGGTCGCGAATCGCCTACGAGCAGTACTTC. It is translated as CASSVGSRIAYEQYF.

This clonotype was seen ten or more times. The chain couples TRBV4-3 to TRBJ1-2, with unresolved D. In germline, CDR1 is LGHNA, CDR2 YSLEER. The CDR3 length is 16 residues. V was pared by 0 bases and J by 2 bases, with 13 bases between. CDR3 nucleotide sequence: TGCGCCAGCAGCCAAGAGGTTCTTTCGCTAAACTATGGCTACACCTTC. It yields the protein CASSQEVLSLNYGYTF.

In this sample, this clonotype turned up many times. V is TRBV24-1 and J is TRBJ1-5; D not certain. Germline lookup yields CDR1 KGHDR and CDR2 SFDVKD. This CDR3 region has 12 residues. V lost 5 bases and J lost 1, with 2 bases in between. DNA for the CDR3: TGTGCCACCAGTGCCAGCAATCAGCCCCAGCATTTT. This gives the protein CATSASNQPQHF.

The table lists this clonotype with many counts. For the CDR3, the DNA is TGTGCCAGTAGTATAGATCTTGCCAGCGGGAACTACAATGAGCAGTTCTTC. Translating gives CASSIDLASGNYNEQFF. The chain joins TRBV19 to TRBJ2-1; TRBD2 agrees at 7 bases. The ends lost 0 bases at V and 3 bases at J; junction bases unmatched: 8. Germline CDR1 LNHDA, CDR2 SQIVND (reference sequence). This CDR3 is built from 17 residues.

V and J are TRBV20-1 and TRBJ2-3; 10 nucleotides line up with TRBD1. V lost 0 bases to trimming and J lost 4 bases; unmatched junction nucleotides: 7. CDR1 is DFQATT, CDR2 SNEGSKA, per germline (reference sequence). The CDR3 is made up of 16 amino acids. The CDR3 region is CSARDIGTGAPDTQYF. In DNA, the CDR3 is TGCAGTGCTAGAGACATCGGGACAGGGGCCCCAGATACGCAGTATTTT.

The rearrangement uses TRBV11-1 and TRBJ2-7; 10 nucleotides line up with TRBD2. The CDR3 consists of 18 residues. V was pared by 3 bases and J by 2 bases, with 13 bases of the junction left unmatched. CDR1 and CDR2 (germline): SGHAT, FQDESV (reference sequence). The CDR3 DNA is TGTGCCAGCAGCTTGGAGCGGAGCGGGGGGGCCAAAACCTACGAGCAGTACTTC. Residues: CASSLERSGGAKTYEQYF.

This chain connects TRBV20-1 to TRBJ2-3; 11 bases fit TRBD2. The CDR3 has 15 residues. Germline V gives CDR1 DFQATT, CDR2 SNEGSKA (reference sequence). V trimming: 2 bases; J trimming: 6 bases; junction bases outside the gene matches: 7. CDR3 amino acids: CSARRGSGGADTQYF. CDR3 DNA sequence: TGCAGTGCTAGAAGGGGTAGCGGGGGGGCGGATACGCAGTATTTT.

The chain combines TRBV20-1 with TRBJ1-2, with TRBD1 matching 9 bases. V shed 0 bases, J shed 3 bases, and the junction held 8 bases outside the gene matches. CDR1 and CDR2 (germline): DFQATT, SNEGSKA (reference sequence). The CDR3 has 16 residues. DNA for the CDR3: TGCAGTGCTAGAGAGGGACAGGGTCAACGATACTATGGCTACACCTTC. The encoded protein is CSAREGQGQRYYGYTF.

This clonotype was seen at least ten times. The chain recombines TRBV25-1 with TRBJ1-1, with D possibly matching TRBD1 (6 bases). The CDR3 has 13 amino acids. Trimming pared 6 bases from V and 6 bases from J, leaving 14 bases between. CDR1 is MGHDK, CDR2 SYGVNS, per germline. This chain's CDR3 is CASSEQGFAEAFF. The CDR3 nucleotides read TGTGCCAGCAGCGAACAGGGTTTCGCTGAAGCTTTCTTT.

This chain links TRBV5-1 with TRBJ2-6; a possible D gene is TRBD1 (5 bases). V dropped 1 base and J dropped 1 base, with 12 bases sitting between them. From germline, CDR1 is SGHRS and CDR2 YFSETQ. The CDR3 consists of 17 residues. CDR3 bases: TGCGCCAGCAGCTTGAGGGGTGGACGGTCTGGGGCCAACGTCCTGACTTTC. Its translation: CASSLRGGRSGANVLTF.